The 14 T cell receptor beta chains listed next were all sequenced from one sample in a study of cytomegalovirus exposure and HLA in healthy donors. Data came from immunoSEQ multiplex PCR; TCRdb stores just in-frame clones and leaves some out. The sample includes some 190,000 clones, approximately 89% of them seen just once. Sequencing was done on a sample of PBMCs. The receptors derive from a young man in good health and CMV-seropositive.

The chain is built from TRBV15 and TRBJ2-2; no definite D call. Germline loops: CDR1 LNHNV, CDR2 YYDKDF (reference sequence). Between the trimmed V and J ends, which lost 3 bases and 7 bases, there was a span of 21 bases. The CDR3 totals 17 residues. The CDR3 coding sequence is TGTGCCACCAGCAGGCCTCAACTTAGAACACATGGCGGGGAGCTGTTTTTT. Translation gives CATSRPQLRTHGGELFF.

V usage is TRBV19 and J usage is TRBJ2-7; D gene ambiguous. Germline values: CDR1 LNHDA, CDR2 SQIVND (reference sequence). Trimming removed 5 bases from V and 3 bases from J, with 14 bases in between. This CDR3 spans 14 amino acids. This CDR3 is CASSPAVDGYEQYF. The CDR3, as DNA: TGTGCCAGTAGTCCAGCCGTCGATGGCTACGAGCAGTACTTC.

This clone appeared once. The chain recombines TRBV2 with TRBJ2-1; 9 bases are a match to TRBD2. V lost 6 bases and J lost 0; bases outside the gene matches: 6. CDR3 length equals 16 residues. Looked up from germline, CDR1 is SNHLY and CDR2 is FYNNEI. The CDR3 loop is CASSQTSGPSYNEQFF. CDR3 DNA: TGTGCCAGCAGCCAGACTAGCGGACCCTCCTACAATGAGCAGTTCTTC.

The rearrangement uses TRBV6-6 and TRBJ1-5; D remains ambiguous. Trimming stripped 7 bases from V and 4 bases from J, with 11 bases between. CDR1 is MNHNY and CDR2 is SVGAGI in the germline V gene (reference sequence). The CDR3 runs 13 residues. The CDR3 reads CASIGMDNQPQHF. The DNA for the CDR3 is TGTGCCAGCATCGGTATGGATAATCAGCCCCAGCATTTT.

As to this clone: The same CDR3 can be traced to other DNA sequences in this sample. J is TRBJ2-3 and V is TRBV4-3; the match to TRBD2 covers 9 bases. The V gene's germline CDR1 is LGHNA and CDR2 YSLEER. The CDR3 length is 15 residues. The V gene end was trimmed by 3 bases and the J gene end by 6 bases; junction bases not matched to a gene: 7. The CDR3 sequence is CASSQIAGGLDTQYF. CDR3 nucleotides: TGCGCCAGCAGCCAGATCGCGGGGGGGCTTGATACGCAGTATTTT.

The V and J genes are TRBV13 and TRBJ1-2; 9 positions match TRBD1. The J segment lost 5 bases and the V segment lost 5 bases, leaving 15 bases of the junction unmatched. The CDR3 loop spans 17 amino acids. The germline V gene encodes CDR1 PRHDT and CDR2 FYEKMQ (reference sequence). The CDR3 loop is CASSPPFWTGAEYGYTF. Here the CDR3 DNA reads TGTGCCAGCAGCCCCCCTTTTTGGACAGGGGCGGAATATGGCTACACCTTC. The variable domain in full, completed from reference TRBV13 and TRBJ1-2, reads AAGVIQSPRHLIKEKRETATLKCYPIPRHDTVYWYQQGPGQDPQFLISFYEKMQSDKGSIPDRFSAQQFSDYHSELNMSSLELGDSALYFCASSPPFWTGAEYGYTFGSGTRLTVV.

The chain links TRBV7-9 to TRBJ1-1, with TRBD1 as a possible D gene (5 bases). With 5 bases removed from V and 1 base from J, the gap between germline ends came to 14 bases. Germline lookup yields CDR1 SEHNR and CDR2 FQNEAQ (reference sequence). The length of the CDR3 is 15 residues. CDR3 DNA sequence: TGTGCCAGCAGCCACTACAGGTCGACGAACACTGAAGCTTTCTTT. It specifies CASSHYRSTNTEAFF.

The CDR3: CASSSDLSGGADTQYF. CDR3 bases: TGTGCCAGCAGCTCGGACCTTAGCGGGGGGGCAGATACGCAGTATTTT. The chain carries TRBV11-3 and TRBJ2-3; 11 bases are shared with TRBD2. The CDR3 contains 16 residues. Germline CDR1 and CDR2: SGHNT and YENEEA. V dropped 4 bases and J dropped 4; count of bases not matched to a gene: 7.

This rearrangement joins TRBV7-2 to TRBJ2-7, with TRBD1 matching over 9 bases. J gave up 0 bases and V 3 bases, and 6 bases lay outside the gene matches. The CDR3 extends over 16 amino acids. The germline V gene has CDR1 SGHTA and CDR2 FQGNSA. This CDR3 is CASSFPRTGDSYEQYF. The CDR3 DNA follows: TGTGCCAGCAGCTTTCCCCGGACAGGGGACTCCTACGAGCAGTACTTC.

The chain carries TRBV4-2 and TRBJ2-7, with D perhaps TRBD1 (5 bases). The germline V gene encodes CDR1 LGHNA and CDR2 YNFKEQ. The V gene lost 1 base and the J gene lost 1 base, with 8 bases spanning the gap. The CDR3 runs 14 residues. The CDR3 DNA reads as TGTGCCAGCAGCCAAGGGGGCATTTCCTACGAGCAGTACTTC. Translation: CASSQGGISYEQYF.

The chain recombines TRBV5-1 with TRBJ2-1, with a weak D call TRBD1 (6 bases). The germline V gene has CDR1 SGHRS and CDR2 YFSETQ. CDR3 length: 15 amino acids. The V end lost 2 bases, the J end lost 4 bases, and 13 bases lay between the germline ends. CDR3 DNA sequence: TGCGCCAGCAGCTTACAGGGCTTTGGGTACAATGAGCAGTTCTTC. Translated: CASSLQGFGYNEQFF.

This clone was picked up a small number of times. The V gene is TRBV15, the J gene TRBJ1-2, with a weak D call TRBD1 (6 bases). The germline V gene encodes CDR1 LNHNV and CDR2 YYDKDF (reference sequence). Trimming took 1 base from V and 5 from J, leaving 14 bases between them. There are 15 residues in the CDR3. The CDR3 coding sequence is TGTGCCACCAGCAGAGGTCAGGGGATCCCATATGGCTACACCTTC. Encoded protein: CATSRGQGIPYGYTF.

V and J are TRBV28 and TRBJ2-7; tentatively, D is TRBD1 (5 bases). Trimming took off 2 bases at V and 0 bases at J, with 8 bases between the two ends. CDR3 length: 14 amino acids. CDR1 MDHEN and CDR2 SYDVKM come from the germline V gene. The CDR3 nucleotides are TGTGCCAGCAGTTTACCTCAGGGCTCCTACGAGCAGTACTTC. Protein sequence: CASSLPQGSYEQYF.

In nucleotides, the CDR3 is TGCGCCAGCAGCTTGGACGGGAGAATACCCTACGAGCAGTACTTC. It yields the protein CASSLDGRIPYEQYF. This chain connects TRBV5-1 to TRBJ2-7, with a tentative D call TRBD2 (6 bases). CDR3 length: 15 residues. The V and J ends lost 0 bases and 2 bases respectively, with 12 bases between them. Germline assignment: CDR1 SGHRS and CDR2 YFSETQ. The whole variable domain, filled in from reference TRBV5-1 and TRBJ2-7, reads KAGVTQTPRYLIKTRGQQVTLSCSPISGHRSVSWYQQTPGQGLQFLFEYFSETQRNKGNFPGRFSGRQFSNSRSEMNVSTLELGDSALYLCASSLDGRIPYEQYFGPGTRLTVT.